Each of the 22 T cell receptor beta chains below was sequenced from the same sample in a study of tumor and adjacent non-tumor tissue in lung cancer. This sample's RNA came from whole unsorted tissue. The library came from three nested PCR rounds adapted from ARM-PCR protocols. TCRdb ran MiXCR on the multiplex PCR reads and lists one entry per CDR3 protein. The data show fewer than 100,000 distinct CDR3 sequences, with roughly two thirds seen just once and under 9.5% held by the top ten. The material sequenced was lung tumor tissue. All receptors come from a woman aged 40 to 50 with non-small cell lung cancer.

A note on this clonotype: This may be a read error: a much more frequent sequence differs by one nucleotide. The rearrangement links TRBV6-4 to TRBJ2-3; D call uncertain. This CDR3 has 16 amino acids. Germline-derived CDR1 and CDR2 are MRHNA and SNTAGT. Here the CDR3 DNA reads TGTACCAGCAGCCGTGACATGGGCGGCGGCACAGATACGCAGTATTTT. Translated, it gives CTSSRDMGGGTDTQYF.

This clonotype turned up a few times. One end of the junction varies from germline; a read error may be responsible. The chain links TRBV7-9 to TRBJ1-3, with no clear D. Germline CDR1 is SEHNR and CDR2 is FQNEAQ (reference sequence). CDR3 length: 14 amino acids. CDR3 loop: CTSSLPFSGNTIYF. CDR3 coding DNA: TGTACCAGCAGCTTACCTTTCTCTGGAAACACCATATATTTT.

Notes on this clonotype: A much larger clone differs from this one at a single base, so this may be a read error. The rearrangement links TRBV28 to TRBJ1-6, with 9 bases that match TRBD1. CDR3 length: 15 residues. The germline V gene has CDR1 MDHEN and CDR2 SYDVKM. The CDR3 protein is CVSSSGTGRSSPLHF. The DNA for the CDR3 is TGTGTCAGCAGTTCTGGGACAGGGCGGAGTTCACCCCTCCACTTT.

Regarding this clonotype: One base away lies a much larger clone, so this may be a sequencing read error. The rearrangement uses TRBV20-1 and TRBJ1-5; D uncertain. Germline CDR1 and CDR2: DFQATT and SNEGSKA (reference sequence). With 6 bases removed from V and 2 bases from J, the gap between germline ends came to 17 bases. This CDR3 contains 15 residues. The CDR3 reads CSAQDKWNGNQPQHF. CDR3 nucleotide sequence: TGCAGTGCCCAAGACAAGTGGAATGGCAATCAGCCCCAGCATTTT.

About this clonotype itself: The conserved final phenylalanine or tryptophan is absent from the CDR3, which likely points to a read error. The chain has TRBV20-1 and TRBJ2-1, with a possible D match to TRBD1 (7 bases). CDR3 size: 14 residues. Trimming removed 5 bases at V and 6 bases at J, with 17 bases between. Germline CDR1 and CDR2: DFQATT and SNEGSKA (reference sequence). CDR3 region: CSAQGGLDSNEQFL. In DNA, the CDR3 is TGCAGTGCTCAGGGGGGACTGGACAGCAATGAGCAGTTCTTG.

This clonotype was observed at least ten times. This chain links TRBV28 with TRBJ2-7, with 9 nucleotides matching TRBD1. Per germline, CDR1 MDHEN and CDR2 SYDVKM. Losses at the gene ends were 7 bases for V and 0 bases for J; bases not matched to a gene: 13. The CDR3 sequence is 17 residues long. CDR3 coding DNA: TGTGCCAGCATTTCGACCATTGGGACAGGGCCCTCCTACGAGCAGTACTTC. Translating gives CASISTIGTGPSYEQYF.

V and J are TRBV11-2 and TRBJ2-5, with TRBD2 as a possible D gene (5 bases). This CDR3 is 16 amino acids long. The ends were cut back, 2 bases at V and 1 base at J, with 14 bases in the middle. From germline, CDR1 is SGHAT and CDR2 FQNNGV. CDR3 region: CASSLIGMRAQETQYF. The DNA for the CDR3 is TGTGCCAGCAGCTTAATTGGGATGAGGGCCCAAGAGACCCAGTACTTC.

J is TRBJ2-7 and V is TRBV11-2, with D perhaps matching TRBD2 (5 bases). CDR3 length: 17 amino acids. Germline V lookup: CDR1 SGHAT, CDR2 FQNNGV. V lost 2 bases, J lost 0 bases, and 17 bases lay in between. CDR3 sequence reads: CASSLWASAVSSYEQYF. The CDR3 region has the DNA TGTGCCAGCAGCTTATGGGCCTCAGCGGTCAGCTCCTACGAGCAGTACTTC.

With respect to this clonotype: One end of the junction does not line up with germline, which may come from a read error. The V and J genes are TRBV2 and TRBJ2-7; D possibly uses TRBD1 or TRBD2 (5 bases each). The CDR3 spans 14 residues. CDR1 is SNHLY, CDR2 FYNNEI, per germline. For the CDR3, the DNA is TGTGACAGCAGGGACCTCATCGGAAGCGGCGAGCAGTACTTC. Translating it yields CDSRDLIGSGEQYF.

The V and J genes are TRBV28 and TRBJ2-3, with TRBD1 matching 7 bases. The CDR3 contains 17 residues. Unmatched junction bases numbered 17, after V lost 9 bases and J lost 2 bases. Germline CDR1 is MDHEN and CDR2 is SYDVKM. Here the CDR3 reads CASSPRGLPSHTDTQYF. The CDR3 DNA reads TGTGCCAGTAGTCCGAGGGGGCTCCCCTCTCACACAGATACGCAGTATTTT.

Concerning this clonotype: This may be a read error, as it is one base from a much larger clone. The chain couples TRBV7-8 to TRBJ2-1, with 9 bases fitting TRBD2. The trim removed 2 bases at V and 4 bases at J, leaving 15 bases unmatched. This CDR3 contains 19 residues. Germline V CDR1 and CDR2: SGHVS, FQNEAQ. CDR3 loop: CASSLFGLALDFAYNEQFF. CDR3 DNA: TGTGCCAGCAGCTTATTTGGACTAGCGCTTGACTTTGCTTACAATGAGCAGTTCTTC.

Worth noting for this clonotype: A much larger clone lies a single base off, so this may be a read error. The chain's CDR3 is CSDRSGAYEQYF. The CDR3 DNA sequence: TGCAGTGACCGTAGCGGCGCCTACGAGCAGTACTTC. V and J are TRBV20-1 and TRBJ2-7, with D possibly matching TRBD2 (6 bases). The CDR3 contains 12 residues. In germline, CDR1 is DFQATT, CDR2 SNEGSKA (reference sequence). V was pared by 7 bases and J by 2 bases, with 12 bases between.

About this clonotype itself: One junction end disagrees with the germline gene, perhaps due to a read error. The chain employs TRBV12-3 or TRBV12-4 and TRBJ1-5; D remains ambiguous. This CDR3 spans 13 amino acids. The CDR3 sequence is CASSYNINQPQHF. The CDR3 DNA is TGTGCCAGCAGTTACAACATAAATCAACCCCAGCATTTT.

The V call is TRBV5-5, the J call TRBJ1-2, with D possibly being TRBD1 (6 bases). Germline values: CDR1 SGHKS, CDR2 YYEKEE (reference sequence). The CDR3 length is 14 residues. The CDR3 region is CASSATTRGGGYTF. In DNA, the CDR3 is TGTGCTAGTAGCGCAACGACAAGGGGGGGTGGCTACACCTTC.

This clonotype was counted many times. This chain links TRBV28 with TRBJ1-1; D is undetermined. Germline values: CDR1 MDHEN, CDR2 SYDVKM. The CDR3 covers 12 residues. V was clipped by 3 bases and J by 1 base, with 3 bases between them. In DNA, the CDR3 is TGTGCCAGCAGTTTCGCGAACACTGAAGCTTTCTTT. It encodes CASSFANTEAFF.

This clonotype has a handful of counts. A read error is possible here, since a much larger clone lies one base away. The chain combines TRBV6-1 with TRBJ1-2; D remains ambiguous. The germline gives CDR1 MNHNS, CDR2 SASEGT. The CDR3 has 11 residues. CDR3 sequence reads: CVSSEMTPANF. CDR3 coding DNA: TGTGTCAGCAGTGAAATGACTCCAGCCAACTTC.

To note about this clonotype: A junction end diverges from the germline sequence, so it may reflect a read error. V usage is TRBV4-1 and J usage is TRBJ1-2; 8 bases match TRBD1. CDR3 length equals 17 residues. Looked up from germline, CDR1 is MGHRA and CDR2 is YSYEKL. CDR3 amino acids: CASSQAPGDRGPYGYIF. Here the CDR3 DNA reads TGTGCCAGCAGCCAAGCCCCTGGAGACAGGGGACCGTATGGCTACATCTTC.

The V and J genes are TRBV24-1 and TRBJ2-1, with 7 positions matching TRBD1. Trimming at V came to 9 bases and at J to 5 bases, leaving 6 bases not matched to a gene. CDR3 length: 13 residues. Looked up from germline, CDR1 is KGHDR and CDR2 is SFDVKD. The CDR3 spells CATQTGADNEQFF. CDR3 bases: TGTGCCACCCAAACAGGGGCGGACAATGAGCAGTTCTTC.

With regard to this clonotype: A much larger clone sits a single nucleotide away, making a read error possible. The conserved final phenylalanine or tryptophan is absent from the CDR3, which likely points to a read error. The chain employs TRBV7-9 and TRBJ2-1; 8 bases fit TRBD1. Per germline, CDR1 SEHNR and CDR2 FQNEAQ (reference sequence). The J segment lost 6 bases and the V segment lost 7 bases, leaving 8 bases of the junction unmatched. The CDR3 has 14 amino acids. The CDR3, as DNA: TGTGCCAGCAAGGGGCAGGGGGCCGGCAATGAGCAGTTCTTA. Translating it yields CASKGQGAGNEQFL.

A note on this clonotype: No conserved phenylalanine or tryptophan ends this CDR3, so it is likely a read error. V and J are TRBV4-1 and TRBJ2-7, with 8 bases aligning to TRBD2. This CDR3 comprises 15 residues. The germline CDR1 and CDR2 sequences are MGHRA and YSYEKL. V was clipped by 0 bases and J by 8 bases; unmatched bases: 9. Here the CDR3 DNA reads TGCGCCAGCAGCCAAGATACGGCTAGCGGGTACAAGCAGTACATC. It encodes CASSQDTASGYKQYI.

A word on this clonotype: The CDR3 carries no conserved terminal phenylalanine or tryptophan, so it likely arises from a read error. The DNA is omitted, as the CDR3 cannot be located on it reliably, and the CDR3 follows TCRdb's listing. The CDR3 spells CASSERVETGELLL. The chain joins TRBV10-1 to TRBJ2-2. The CDR3 is made up of 14 amino acids, end residues included. Germline assignment: CDR1 WNHNN and CDR2 SYGVQD (reference sequence).

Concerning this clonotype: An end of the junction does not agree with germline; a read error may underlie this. CDR3 bases: TGTGCCAACAGTGATGACAGTGATGGCTACACCTTC. Protein sequence: CANSDDSDGYTF. The genes are TRBV10-2 and TRBJ1-2, with a weak D call TRBD1 (5 bases). Germline CDR1 is WSHSY and CDR2 is SAAADI. This CDR3 is 12 amino acids long.